Listed below are T cell receptor beta chains from one sample, sequenced in a study of cytomegalovirus exposure and HLA in healthy donors. Produced via immunoSEQ multiplex PCR; TCRdb's table is partial and in-frame only. This table holds some 76,000 clones. The sequencing input was PBMCs. The source of these receptors is a boy younger than 18 in good health and CMV-seronegative. CDR3s include the opening cysteine and the closing phenylalanine or tryptophan. The order of the fields is J gene, V gene, D gene, CDR3 DNA, CDR3 protein. D genes are given only for firm matches.

J gene: TRBJ2-1; V gene: TRBV2; D gene: TRBD2; CDR3 DNA: TGTGCCAGCAGTCCTACTAGCGGGGAAGGCAATGAGCAGTTCTTC; CDR3 protein: CASSPTSGEGNEQFF
J gene: TRBJ2-3; V gene: TRBV28; D gene: TRBD2; CDR3 DNA: TGTGCCAGCAGTTCAGCCGGGACTAGCGGGGGGGCCGCAGATACGCAGTATTTT; CDR3 protein: CASSSAGTSGGAADTQYF
J gene: TRBJ2-7; V gene: TRBV30; D gene: -; CDR3 DNA: TGTGCCTGGAGTGTTGGTGGCAGTTCCTACGAGCAGTACTTC; CDR3 protein: CAWSVGGSSYEQYF
J gene: TRBJ2-3; V gene: TRBV10-3; D gene: -; CDR3 DNA: TGTGCCATGGGCAGCACAGATACGCAGTATTTT; CDR3 protein: CAMGSTDTQYF
J gene: TRBJ1-1; V gene: TRBV11-1; D gene: -; CDR3 DNA: TGTGCCAGCAGCCACCAAACAGAGAACACTGAAGCTTTCTTT; CDR3 protein: CASSHQTENTEAFF
J gene: TRBJ2-1; V gene: TRBV29-1; D gene: -; CDR3 DNA: TGCAGCGTCCTCCCTAACCTCTACAATGAGCAGTTCTTC; CDR3 protein: CSVLPNLYNEQFF
J gene: TRBJ1-5; V gene: TRBV5-1; D gene: -; CDR3 DNA: TGCGCCAGCAGCTTGGCCGGCGGAGATAGCAATCAGCCCCAGCATTTT; CDR3 protein: CASSLAGGDSNQPQHF
J gene: TRBJ1-6; V gene: TRBV27; D gene: -; CDR3 DNA: TGTGCCAGCAGTCTTCTCTACCTCTCACCCCTCCACTTT; CDR3 protein: CASSLLYLSPLHF
J gene: TRBJ2-7; V gene: TRBV30; D gene: -; CDR3 DNA: TGTGCCTGGGGGCCGAGAATAGGCGAGCAGTACTTC; CDR3 protein: CAWGPRIGEQYF
J gene: TRBJ2-7; V gene: TRBV5-4; D gene: -; CDR3 DNA: TGTGCCAGCAGCTTGGCAACAGACTACGAGCAGTACTTC; CDR3 protein: CASSLATDYEQYF
J gene: TRBJ1-1; V gene: TRBV5-4; D gene: -; CDR3 DNA: TGTGCCAGCAGCTTGGCCAGGGACACCCACACTGAAGCTTTCTTT; CDR3 protein: CASSLARDTHTEAFF
J gene: TRBJ2-1; V gene: TRBV5-1; D gene: TRBD2; CDR3 DNA: TGCGCCAGCAGCTTGGCGACTAGCGGGGGCGCTGAGCAGTTCTTC; CDR3 protein: CASSLATSGGAEQFF
J gene: TRBJ2-1; V gene: TRBV6-1; D gene: -; CDR3 DNA: TGTGCCAGCAGGTCCGCAGCGGTTGGCGATGAGCAGTTCTTC; CDR3 protein: CASRSAAVGDEQFF
J gene: TRBJ2-7; V gene: TRBV5-1; D gene: -; CDR3 DNA: TGCGCCAGCAGCGTATCCAGGGTTACCGAGCAGTACTTC; CDR3 protein: CASSVSRVTEQYF
J gene: TRBJ2-7; V gene: TRBV7-9; D gene: -; CDR3 DNA: TGTGCCAGCGCGTCATACGACTCCTACGAGCAGTACTTC; CDR3 protein: CASASYDSYEQYF